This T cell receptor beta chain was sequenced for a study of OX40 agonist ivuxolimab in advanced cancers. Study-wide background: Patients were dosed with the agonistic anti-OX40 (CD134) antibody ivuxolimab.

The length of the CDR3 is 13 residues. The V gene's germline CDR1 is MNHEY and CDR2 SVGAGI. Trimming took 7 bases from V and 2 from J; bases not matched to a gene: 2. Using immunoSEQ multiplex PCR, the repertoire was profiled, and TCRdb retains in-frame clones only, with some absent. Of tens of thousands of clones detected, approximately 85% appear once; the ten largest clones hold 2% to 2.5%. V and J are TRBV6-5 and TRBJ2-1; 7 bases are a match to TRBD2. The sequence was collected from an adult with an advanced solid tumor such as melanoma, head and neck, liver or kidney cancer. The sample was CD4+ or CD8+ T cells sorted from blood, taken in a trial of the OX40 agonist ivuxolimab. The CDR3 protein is CASTRGAYNEQFF. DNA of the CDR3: TGTGCCAGCACCCGGGGGGCCTACAATGAGCAGTTCTTC.